Listed below are T cell receptor beta chains from one sample, sequenced in a study of STAT5B mutations in CD4+ large granular lymphocyte leukemia. Sequencing used immunoSEQ multiplex PCR; TCRdb keeps in-frame clones, though not all of them. The sample has tens of thousands of clones, more than 80% seen once. Specimen: CD4+ T cells from blood buffy coats. These receptors were taken from a human donor in good health. The CDR3 runs from the conserved cysteine through the conserved F or W. Each record gives: clone size, V gene, D gene, CDR3 length, J gene, CDR3 DNA, CDR3 protein. A D gene is named only where the DNA matches it firmly. Clone size appears in some rows only: once, few, many, or a class for an expanded clone.

>.|TRBV28|.|15|TRBJ2-4
TGTGCCAGCAGGCCAAATATAGCGGCCAAAAACATTCAGTACTTC
CASRPNIAAKNIQYF
>.|TRBV28|TRBD1|15|TRBJ2-7
TGTGCCAGCAGTTTTCAAGGGACAGGGGGCAGGGAGCAGTACTTC
CASSFQGTGGREQYF
>.|TRBV7-2|.|17|TRBJ2-6
TGTGCCAGCAGCTTCCAAGGGGGGAGCTCTGGGGCCAACGTCCTGACTTTC
CASSFQGGSSGANVLTF
>.|TRBV2|.|14|TRBJ1-2
TGTGCCAGCAGTGAACTGGGTAGAAACTATGGCTACACCTTC
CASSELGRNYGYTF
>.|TRBV5-4|TRBD1|14|TRBJ1-1
TGTGCCAGCAGTCCAATCCAGGGGGACACTGAAGCTTTCTTT
CASSPIQGDTEAFF
>.|TRBV19|TRBD1|13|TRBJ2-7
TGTGCCAGTAGCCGACAGGGATGGAACGAGCAGTACTTC
CASSRQGWNEQYF
>.|TRBV18|TRBD1|13|TRBJ1-4
TGTGCCAGCACGACAGGGGAGGGTGAAAAACTGTTTTTT
CASTTGEGEKLFF
>.|TRBV25-1|.|18|TRBJ2-3
TGTGCCAGCAGTGAAATGAGGGGTAGAGGACCAGAGACAGATACGCAGTATTTT
CASSEMRGRGPETDTQYF
>.|TRBV28|TRBD1|14|TRBJ2-1
TGTGCCAGCAATCCGGGACAGAGCTACAATGAGCAGTTCTTC
CASNPGQSYNEQFF
>.|TRBV7-2|.|14|TRBJ1-5
TGTGCCAGCAGCTTAGGAGGGTGGGGGCAGCCCCAGCATTTT
CASSLGGWGQPQHF
>medium-sized|TRBV7-3|TRBD1|14|TRBJ1-2
TGTGCCAGCAGCTCGGGACAGGGACTGTATGGCTACACCTTC
CASSSGQGLYGYTF
>.|TRBV13|.|14|TRBJ2-3
TGTGCCAGCAAGGGGGGCCGGGGCACAGATACGCAGTATTTT
CASKGGRGTDTQYF
>.|TRBV7-8|TRBD2|16|TRBJ2-3
TGTGCCAGCAGCTTCGCCGGGACTAGCGGGGCAGATACGCAGTATTTT
CASSFAGTSGADTQYF
>few|TRBV28|.|12|TRBJ1-5
TGTGCCAGCTTCGCGAGCAATCAGCCCCAGCATTTT
CASFASNQPQHF
>.|TRBV11-2|.|15|TRBJ2-7
TGTGCCAGCAGCTTAATTAAGGGAAAGGGGCTCGAGCAGTACTTC
CASSLIKGKGLEQYF
>.|TRBV7-3|.|14|TRBJ2-6
TGTGCCAGCAGCTTAACAAGTGGGGCCAACGTCCTGACTTTC
CASSLTSGANVLTF
>.|TRBV5-1|.|12|TRBJ2-1
TGCGCCAGCAGCTTTAAGGGAGATGAGCAGTTCTTC
CASSFKGDEQFF
>few|TRBV10-3|.|14|TRBJ1-2
TGTGCCATCAGTGAGTACCAGGGGAACTATGGCTACACCTTC
CAISEYQGNYGYTF
>.|TRBV6-1|TRBD1|14|TRBJ1-1
TGTGCCAGCACCCCGGCAGGGGGGAACACTGAAGCTTTCTTT
CASTPAGGNTEAFF
>.|TRBV28|.|16|TRBJ1-5
TGTGCCAGCAGTTTTGTCTCGTCCCCAAGCAATCAGCCCCAGCATTTT
CASSFVSSPSNQPQHF
>.|TRBV18|TRBD2|18|TRBJ2-1
TGTGCCAGCTCACCTTTAAGCCGGGCCAGCGGGAGACCCAATGAGCAGTTCTTC
CASSPLSRASGRPNEQFF
>.|TRBV10-3|TRBD1|16|TRBJ1-2
TGTGCCACCACCGCGAGTCCGGGACAGAGAAACTATGGCTACACCTTC
CATTASPGQRNYGYTF
>.|TRBV18|TRBD2|19|TRBJ2-4
TGTGCCAGCTCCCCTTCGGGACTAGCGGGAGTCGGGGTCCCAAACATTCAGTACTTC
CASSPSGLAGVGVPNIQYF
>.|TRBV6-1|.|11|TRBJ1-4
TGTGCCACCGGGACCGAGGAAAAACTGTTTTTT
CATGTEEKLFF
>.|TRBV28|.|11|TRBJ2-7
TGTGCCTCGGGCATCTCCTACGAGCAGTACTTC
CASGISYEQYF
>.|TRBV5-6|TRBD2|15|TRBJ2-1
TGTGCCAGCAGCCTTCGACTAGCGGGAGCTGGTGAGCAGTTCTTC
CASSLRLAGAGEQFF
>.|TRBV6-5|.|12|TRBJ1-4
TGTGCCAGCAGGGGCTCAGGGGAAAGACTGTTTTTT
CASRGSGERLFF
>once|TRBV18|.|12|TRBJ2-5
TGTGCCAGCTCACCACCCGGAGAGACCCAGTACTTC
CASSPPGETQYF
>.|TRBV25-1|.|17|TRBJ1-4
TGTGCCAGCAGTGAATATTTCGCAGCCGCAACTAATGAAAAACTGTTTTTT
CASSEYFAAATNEKLFF